This T cell receptor beta chain was retrieved from a study of cytomegalovirus exposure and HLA in healthy donors. Study-wide results and caveats: A prior analysis recorded that most TCR beta V segments were productive about 90% or about 30% of the time.

This clone qualifies as medium-sized (0.01 to 0.1%). The antigen is not known. In the PCR, 60 Vbeta and 13 Jbeta primers were used. Measured with immunoSEQ multiplex PCR; TCRdb has only the in-frame clones, and not every one. The profile shows tens of thousands of clones, about 70% of them singletons. The germline CDR1 and CDR2 sequences are LGHNT and FRNRAP. This CDR3 has 16 residues. Trimming cost V 1 base and J 0 bases, with 12 bases left between them. The chain combines TRBV12-5 with TRBJ1-1; no definite D call. Sequenced sample: PBMCs. The receptor was isolated from a woman between 50 and 59 years old in good health and CMV-seropositive. CDR3 sequence: CASGLGGSGMNTEAFF. For the CDR3, the DNA is TGTGCTAGTGGTTTGGGGGGATCGGGGATGAACACTGAAGCTTTCTTT.